These 2 T cell receptor beta chains came from one sample sequenced in a study of blood T cell repertoires in COVID-19. Some clones are missing from TCRdb's copy, which holds only in-frame ones; the method was immunoSEQ multiplex PCR. The sample has roughly 150,000 clones, about 86% seen once. Material for sequencing was peripheral blood. The receptors stem from a woman aged 80 or over with acute or convalescent COVID-19.

This clone was picked up one time. J is TRBJ2-5 and V is TRBV30, with 12 bases fitting TRBD1. Looked up from germline, CDR1 is GTSNPN and CDR2 is SVGIG (reference sequence). The CDR3 runs 16 residues. Trimming cost V 1 base and J 4 bases; bases outside gene matches: 7. The CDR3 loop reads CAWSALGQGAGETQYF. CDR3 in DNA: TGTGCCTGGAGTGCCTTGGGACAGGGGGCAGGAGAGACCCAGTACTTC.

The chain joins TRBV19 to TRBJ1-2, with a weak D call TRBD1 (6 bases). Trimming left V 11 bases short and J 8 bases short, with 15 bases between. The CDR3 is 11 residues long. CDR1 and CDR2 (germline): LNHDA, SQIVND (reference sequence). CDR3 sequence reads: CALLQGRGYTF. CDR3 bases: TGTGCCTTGTTACAGGGTCGAGGCTACACCTTC. The full variable domain, rest sourced from reference TRBV19 and TRBJ1-2, is DGGITQSPKYLFRKEGQNVTLSCEQNLNHDAMYWYRQDPGQGLRLIYYSQIVNDFQKGDIAEGYSVSREKKESFPLTVTSAQKNPTAFYLCALLQGRGYTFGSGTRLTVV.